This TCR beta chain was retrieved from a study of blood T cell repertoires in COVID-19. About the study: Whether acute or convalescent, the COVID-19 samples came from the United States, Italy and Spain. Sources were T cells, B-cell-depleted T cells, or PBMCs; the material itself was cDNA or gDNA.

The authors' processing: Reference gene primer amplification yielded estimated nucleated cell counts. Libraries were prepared by immunoSEQ multiplex PCR; TCRdb keeps only in-frame clonotypes and omits some of them. V and J calls and clone size are given by that table; D and trimming were obtained from the DNA. The sample consists of 150,000 or so clones, approximately 80% of them appearing once. Living in 24 US areas, the participants were between roughly 18 and 90 years of age. In its sample, this clone was seen once. This CDR3 contains 13 residues. Trimming shortened V by 3 bases and J by 6 bases, and 8 bases separated the two germline ends.

The material sequenced was PBMCs or T cells enriched from blood (not recorded which). This chain links TRBV12-3 or TRBV12-4 with TRBJ2-2; D unclear. This receptor was taken from a woman in her 50s who had recovered from COVID-19. The CDR3 loop is CASSFQLAGELFF. The CDR3 bases are TGTGCCAGCAGTTTTCAACTGGCCGGGGAGCTGTTTTTT.